These 21 T cell receptor beta chains were all obtained from the same sample, sequenced in a study of T cell repertoires in cytomegalovirus infection. MiXCR, run by TCRdb on the reads, gives a single entry per CDR3 protein. The sample yields about 470,000 distinct CDR3 sequences, approximately 46% seen once. The antigens these receptors bind are not known. The material sequenced was cultured PBMCs, taken from culture after CMV antigen stimulation. All receptors come from a human donor in good health (CMV status not recorded). Some clones in this sample may be carry-over from other donors' samples.

This clonotype was recorded a few times. The chain uses TRBV6-5 and TRBJ2-7; D unclear. CDR3 length: 15 amino acids. Germline CDR1 MNHEY, CDR2 SVGAGI. The germline V and J ends were trimmed by 6 bases and 9 bases, with 24 bases remaining between them. DNA of the CDR3: TGTGCCAGCAGCCAACCAGGACGTTGGGATCTGGGGCAGTACTTC. This gives the protein CASSQPGRWDLGQYF.

This clonotype was found a few times. V gene TRBV15 combines with J gene TRBJ2-7; 7 bases match TRBD1. The germline gives CDR1 LNHNV, CDR2 YYDKDF (reference sequence). The CDR3 has 14 amino acids. The ends lost 0 bases at V and 6 bases at J; junction bases unmatched: 5. The CDR3 bases are TGTGCCACCAGCAGAGACAGGGGGTTGGGCGAGCAGTACTTC. Translation: CATSRDRGLGEQYF. The entire variable domain, with the rest obtained from reference TRBV15 and TRBJ2-7, is as follows: DAMVIQNPRYQVTQFGKPVTLSCSQTLNHNVMYWYQQKSSQAPKLLFHYYDKDFNNEADTPDNFQSRRPNTSFCFLDIRSPGLGDTAMYLCATSRDRGLGEQYFGPGTRLTVT.

This clonotype showed up just once. The CDR3 nucleotides are TGTGCCAGCAGTAAGATATCAGGGGCGGGAGAGCAGTACTTC. Translating gives CASSKISGAGEQYF. The chain uses TRBV6-6 and TRBJ2-7; perhaps D is TRBD1 or TRBD2 (6 bases each). Germline CDR1 reads MNHNY; CDR2 reads SVGAGI (reference sequence). CDR3 length: 14 amino acids. The germline V and J ends were trimmed by 5 bases and 7 bases, with 18 bases remaining between them.

The chain has TRBV27 and TRBJ2-5, with a weak D call TRBD1 (6 bases). This CDR3 is 14 amino acids long. Germline loops: CDR1 MNHEY, CDR2 SMNVEV (reference sequence). The V gene lost 1 base and the J gene lost 5 bases, with 11 bases spanning the gap. The CDR3 DNA follows: TGTGCCAGCAGTTTATTTATCAGGGGTGAGACCCAGTACTTC. It encodes CASSLFIRGETQYF.

V and J are TRBV2 and TRBJ1-5; D remains unclear. CDR1 SNHLY and CDR2 FYNNEI come from the germline V gene. This CDR3 spans 15 amino acids. V lost 4 bases to trimming and J lost 9 bases, with 19 bases between them. The CDR3 DNA reads as TGTGCCAGCAGTGTGGGTCAGGTCCCTCTCGCGCCCCAGCATTTT. Amino acids: CASSVGQVPLAPQHF.

CDR3 protein: CASSHTPLSPGNTIYF. The CDR3 DNA follows: TGTGCCAGCTCGCATACTCCGTTGTCGCCTGGAAACACCATATATTTT. This sequence joins TRBV18 and TRBJ1-3; no definite D call. The CDR3 covers 16 residues. From germline, CDR1 is KGHSH and CDR2 LQKENI. Trimming took off 6 bases at V and 2 bases at J, with 17 bases between the two ends.

The chain couples TRBV6-1 to TRBJ1-1; D gene uncertain. The CDR3 sequence is 10 residues long. V lost 7 bases and J 7 bases, leaving 7 bases between the germline ends. Germline-derived CDR1 and CDR2 are MNHNS and SASEGT. CDR3 DNA: TGTGCCAGCATGGACTTTGAAGCTTTCTTT. Translation: CASMDFEAFF.

This clonotype was observed once. The J gene is TRBJ1-5, the V gene TRBV12-3 or TRBV12-4, with D perhaps matching TRBD1 (5 bases). V was cut by 7 bases and J by 2 bases, with 12 bases left in between. This CDR3 comprises 14 residues. In nucleotides, the CDR3 is TGTGCCAGCACCCACGGGACCGGCAATCAGCCCCAGCATTTT. Encoded protein: CASTHGTGNQPQHF.

The chain carries TRBV10-3 and TRBJ2-2, with D hard to call. The CDR3 consists of 19 residues. The germline V gene has CDR1 ENHRY and CDR2 SYGVKD. Trimming removed 11 bases at V and 0 bases at J, with 28 bases between. This CDR3 is CAPPPHLDRVPANTGELFF. The CDR3 DNA reads as TGTGCCCCCCCCCCCCATCTAGATAGAGTTCCTGCGAACACCGGGGAGCTGTTTTTT.

The genes are TRBV7-2 and TRBJ2-7; tentative D call: TRBD2 (6 bases). This CDR3 spans 13 amino acids. Trimming left V 1 base short and J 6 bases short, with 10 bases between. From germline, CDR1 is SGHTA and CDR2 FQGNSA. DNA of the CDR3: TGTGCCAGCAGCTTAGGTGGGACTGGCGAGCAGTACTTC. This codes for CASSLGGTGEQYF.

The sample holds a few counts of this clonotype. The V call is TRBV12-3 or TRBV12-4, the J call TRBJ2-2; D is perhaps TRBD1 or TRBD2 (5 bases each). The CDR3 runs 13 residues. V was shortened by 7 bases and J by 6 bases, with 12 bases between the two germline ends. As DNA, the CDR3 is TGTGCCAGCACCCTAAGGGGACCCGGGGAGCTGTTTTTT. The encoded protein is CASTLRGPGELFF.

This clonotype was observed a few times. The CDR3 DNA reads TGTGCCATCAGAGGAGGACAGACTCTTCCATCTAACTATGGCTACACCTTC. Amino acid sequence: CAIRGGQTLPSNYGYTF. The rearrangement joins TRBV10-3 to TRBJ1-2, with a possible D match to TRBD1 (6 bases). Germline loops: CDR1 ENHRY, CDR2 SYGVKD. This CDR3 is 17 amino acids long. Trimming stripped 6 bases from V and 0 bases from J, with 20 bases between.

This chain joins TRBV12-3 or TRBV12-4 and TRBJ2-1; 13 nucleotides line up with TRBD2. CDR3 length: 15 residues. V gave up 6 bases and J gave up 7 bases; unmatched junction bases: 6. The CDR3 DNA reads as TGTGCCAGCAGACGGACTAGCGGGAGTAGGAATGAGCAGTTCTTC. It specifies CASRRTSGSRNEQFF.

The V and J genes are TRBV12-5 and TRBJ1-1; TRBD1 agrees at 8 bases. The germline gives CDR1 LGHNT, CDR2 FRNRAP. The CDR3 has 13 amino acids. Trimming took 2 bases from V and 10 from J; bases not matched to a gene: 6. The CDR3 DNA follows: TGTGCTAGTGGTTTGAACCCCGGGACAGGAGCTTTCTTT. Protein product: CASGLNPGTGAFF.

This clonotype was seen only a few times. The chain uses TRBV7-2 and TRBJ1-3, with D possibly TRBD1 on 6 matching bases. V gave up 5 bases and J gave up 3 bases, with 14 bases separating them. The CDR3 sequence is 15 residues long. Germline CDR1 reads SGHTA; CDR2 reads FQGNSA. The CDR3 nucleotides read TGTGCCAGCAGCCTTTCCACAGGGAGTGGAAACACCATATATTTT. It encodes CASSLSTGSGNTIYF.

This clonotype was recorded once. The rearrangement joins TRBV20-1 to TRBJ2-1; D remains ambiguous. The V gene's germline CDR1 is DFQATT and CDR2 SNEGSKA (reference sequence). This CDR3 spans 14 amino acids. V was cut by 6 bases and J by 6 bases, with 18 bases left in between. Here the CDR3 reads CSAGQSGLSNEQFF. CDR3 DNA: TGCAGTGCAGGGCAATCGGGCCTTTCCAATGAGCAGTTCTTC.

The chain is built from TRBV28 and TRBJ2-2, with 7 bases lining up with TRBD2. With V trimmed by 6 bases and J by 6 bases, 13 bases remained unmatched. This CDR3 region has 16 residues. Germline lookup yields CDR1 MDHEN and CDR2 SYDVKM. CDR3 amino acids: CASSRRGGGISGELFF. CDR3 DNA: TGTGCCAGCAGCCGGCGGGGCGGGGGTATCTCCGGGGAGCTGTTTTTT.

The rearrangement uses TRBV5-6 and TRBJ2-1, with D hard to call. Deletions cut 2 bases from V and 5 bases from J, with 14 bases between. Looked up from germline, CDR1 is SGHDT and CDR2 is YYEEEE. The CDR3 runs to 15 residues. The CDR3 protein is CASSFRIKINNEQFF. The CDR3 region has the DNA TGTGCCAGCAGCTTTAGAATAAAGATAAACAATGAGCAGTTCTTC.

Here the CDR3 DNA reads TGTGCCAGTAGTACCCAGGGGGGGCGCCTTTACAATGAGCAGTTCTTC. Translation gives CASSTQGGRLYNEQFF. V is TRBV19 and J is TRBJ2-1; D possibly uses TRBD1 or TRBD2 (7 bases each). Trimming took off 4 bases at V and 4 bases at J, with 17 bases between the two ends. This CDR3 spans 16 amino acids. Germline values: CDR1 LNHDA, CDR2 SQIVND (reference sequence).

A few counts support this clonotype. The chain recombines TRBV7-2 with TRBJ2-3; D is perhaps TRBD2 (5 bases). The V and J ends lost 7 bases and 0 bases respectively, with 14 bases between them. Germline V gives CDR1 SGHTA, CDR2 FQGNSA. The CDR3 covers 15 residues. The CDR3 sequence: CASTTSHVSTDTQYF. In DNA form, the CDR3 reads TGTGCCAGCACCACTAGTCATGTTAGCACAGATACGCAGTATTTT.

The rearrangement joins TRBV6-1 to TRBJ2-2; D might be TRBD2 (6 bases). This CDR3 is 15 amino acids long. Trimming removed 7 bases at V and 1 base at J, with 13 bases between. Germline CDR1 reads MNHNS; CDR2 reads SASEGT. This chain's CDR3 is CASNHWRGNTGELFF. In DNA form, the CDR3 reads TGTGCCAGCAACCATTGGCGGGGGAACACCGGGGAGCTGTTTTTT.